A selection of T cell receptor beta chains follows, all from one sample in a study of blood T cell repertoires in COVID-19. Clones were sequenced by immunoSEQ multiplex PCR, and TCRdb holds only the in-frame ones, with some missing. The sample consists of 150,000 or so clones, roughly 84% of them appearing once. Input material: peripheral blood. Receptors originate from a woman aged 60-75 years with acute or convalescent COVID-19. CDR3s include the opening cysteine and the closing phenylalanine or tryptophan. D genes are given only for firm matches. Expanded clones are given a class, and other clones once, few, many or no size at all.

d_call j_call clone_size v_call cdr3_aa cdr3_nt
. TRBJ1-5 . TRBV18 CASSNLAGSNQPQHF TGTGCCAGCTCTAATCTCGCGGGTAGCAATCAGCCCCAGCATTTT
. TRBJ1-2 few TRBV4-2 CASSNRQTNYGYTF TGTGCCAGCAGCAACCGACAGACTAACTATGGCTACACCTTC
. TRBJ2-7 . TRBV4-1 CASSQRRLNIYEQYF TGCGCCAGCAGCCAGAGGAGGCTGAATATCTACGAGCAGTACTTC
. TRBJ2-7 . TRBV14 CASSRSGSGGYHEQYF TGTGCCAGCAGCCGAAGCGGATCAGGGGGGTACCACGAGCAGTACTTC
TRBD1 TRBJ1-1 once TRBV6-5 CASSITGTGNTEAFF TGTGCCAGCAGCATAACCGGGACAGGGAACACTGAAGCTTTCTTT
. TRBJ1-5 . TRBV19 CASGLPNQPQHF TGTGCCAGTGGACTTCCCAATCAGCCCCAGCATTTT
TRBD1 TRBJ1-5 . TRBV5-6 CASSYRGLSNQPQHF TGTGCCAGCAGCTACAGGGGGCTTAGCAATCAGCCCCAGCATTTT
. TRBJ1-6 . TRBV7-2 CASSLAHSSPLHF TGTGCCAGCAGCTTAGCCCACAGTTCACCCCTCCACTTT
. TRBJ1-1 . TRBV29-1 CSVEDQRAYTAEAFF TGCAGCGTTGAAGATCAGCGGGCCTACACGGCCGAAGCTTTCTTT
. TRBJ1-2 . TRBV6-5 CASRPAGTPNYGYTF TGTGCCAGCAGACCCGCCGGGACACCTAACTATGGCTACACCTTC
TRBD2 TRBJ2-3 . TRBV7-2 CASRAGLAGTDTQYF TGTGCCAGCAGAGCGGGACTAGCGGGCACAGATACGCAGTATTTT
. TRBJ2-7 . TRBV7-2 CASSLEYSSYEQYF TGTGCCAGCAGCTTAGAATACTCGTCCTACGAGCAGTACTTC
. TRBJ1-1 . TRBV2 CASSEEMTANTEAFF TGTGCCAGCAGTGAAGAGATGACAGCGAACACTGAAGCTTTCTTT
TRBD1 TRBJ1-2 . TRBV6-5 CASRGQGRSNYGYTF TGTGCCAGCAGGGGACAGGGGCGGTCTAACTATGGCTACACCTTC
TRBD1 TRBJ1-2 few TRBV19 CASSLRTGGRARYGYTF TGTGCCAGTAGCCTCCGGACAGGGGGTAGGGCTAGGTATGGCTACACCTTC
. TRBJ2-1 once TRBV15 CATSRIGTSYNEQFF TGTGCCACCAGCAGAATTGGGACAAGCTACAATGAGCAGTTCTTC
TRBD1 TRBJ2-5 once TRBV6-5 CASAPGQGAETQYF TGTGCCAGCGCACCGGGACAGGGGGCAGAGACCCAGTACTTC
TRBD1 TRBJ2-7 . TRBV29-1 CSVGTGSYEQYF TGCAGCGTGGGGACAGGGTCCTACGAGCAGTACTTC
TRBD1 TRBJ1-3 . TRBV7-9 CASSLGQGTGNTIYF TGTGCCAGCAGCTTGGGACAGGGGACTGGAAACACCATATATTTT
. TRBJ2-7 . TRBV12-2 CASRLGGLAGDSYEQYF TGTGCAAGTCGCTTAGGGGGACTAGCGGGGGATTCCTACGAGCAGTACTTC
TRBD1 TRBJ1-5 . TRBV6-5 CAAGTGGYQPQHF TGTGCCGCCGGGACAGGGGGCTATCAGCCCCAGCATTTT
. TRBJ2-3 . TRBV29-1 CSVGGHTDTQYF TGCAGCGTTGGAGGCCACACAGATACGCAGTATTTT
TRBD2 TRBJ2-3 . TRBV5-1 CASSHSGGAADTQYF TGCGCCAGCAGCCATAGCGGGGGGGCCGCAGATACGCAGTATTTT
TRBD1 TRBJ1-2 . TRBV12-3/TRBV12-4 CASSPRDRDGYTF TGTGCCAGCAGCCCCCGGGACAGGGATGGCTACACCTTC